Below, one T cell receptor beta chain is given with its context. The CDR3 extends over 15 amino acids. V was pared by 3 bases and J by 2 bases, with 8 bases between. Looked up from germline, CDR1 is MDHEN and CDR2 is SYDVKM. Each CDR3 protein gets one entry after TCRdb re-called the RT-PCR reads with MiXCR. The table has more than 600,000 distinct CDR3 sequences, 12% to 15% seen once. This sequence joins TRBV28 and TRBJ2-6; D unresolved. The sample taken for sequencing was memory CD4+ T cells from blood. This clonotype originated in a female donor in good health, serving as a healthy control. The chain's CDR3 is CASSLSLAGANVLTF. The DNA for the CDR3 is TGTGCCAGCAGTTTGAGTCTAGCTGGGGCCAACGTCCTGACTTTC.